Sequencing of this TCR beta chain was carried out in a study of graft-versus-host responses after intestinal transplantation. Study-wide background: Each of the recipients got a multivisceral, liver-intestinal, or isolated intestinal transplant. The recipients all started with anti-thymocyte globulin induction and then took tacrolimus and steroids for roughly 3 years. Study-level points and caveats: Analysis identified GvH clones in recipient marrow, with some appearing first in ileum or blood.

Sequenced by immunoSEQ multiplex PCR; TCRdb stores in-frame clones only, minus some. The sample includes just over 85,000 clones, 85% to 95% of them seen just once. V shed 0 bases and J shed 6 bases, with 9 bases lying between them. The CDR3 contains 14 residues. Germline values: CDR1 MNHNS, CDR2 SASEGT. About this clone itself: Its specificity is not known.

This chain uses TRBV6-1 with TRBJ1-5; D may be TRBD1 (6 bases). The clonotype comes from a human donor who was the organ donor for an intestinal transplant. The sample consisted of unstimulated CD8+ T cells sorted from spleen or lymph node cells, taken before transplant. Written as DNA, the CDR3 is TGTGCCAGCAGTGAAGCTACAGGGCTTCAGCCCCAGCATTTT. It specifies CASSEATGLQPQHF.